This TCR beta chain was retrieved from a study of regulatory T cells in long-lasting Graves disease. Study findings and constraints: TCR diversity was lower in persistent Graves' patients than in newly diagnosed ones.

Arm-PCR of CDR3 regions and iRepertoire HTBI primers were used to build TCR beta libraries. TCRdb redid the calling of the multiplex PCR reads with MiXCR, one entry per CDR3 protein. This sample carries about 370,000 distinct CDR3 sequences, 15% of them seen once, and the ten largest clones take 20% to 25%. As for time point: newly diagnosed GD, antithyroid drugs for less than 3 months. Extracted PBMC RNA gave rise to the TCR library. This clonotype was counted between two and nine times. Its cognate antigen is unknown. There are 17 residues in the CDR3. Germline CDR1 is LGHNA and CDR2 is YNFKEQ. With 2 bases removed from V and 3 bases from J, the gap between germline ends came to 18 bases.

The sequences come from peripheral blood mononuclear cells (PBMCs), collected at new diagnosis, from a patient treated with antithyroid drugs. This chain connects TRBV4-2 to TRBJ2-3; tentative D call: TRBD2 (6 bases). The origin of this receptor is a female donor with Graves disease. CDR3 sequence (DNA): TGTGCCAGCAGCCAATTGGGGAGGTTAGACCAAACAGATACGCAGTATTTT. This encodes CASSQLGRLDQTDTQYF.